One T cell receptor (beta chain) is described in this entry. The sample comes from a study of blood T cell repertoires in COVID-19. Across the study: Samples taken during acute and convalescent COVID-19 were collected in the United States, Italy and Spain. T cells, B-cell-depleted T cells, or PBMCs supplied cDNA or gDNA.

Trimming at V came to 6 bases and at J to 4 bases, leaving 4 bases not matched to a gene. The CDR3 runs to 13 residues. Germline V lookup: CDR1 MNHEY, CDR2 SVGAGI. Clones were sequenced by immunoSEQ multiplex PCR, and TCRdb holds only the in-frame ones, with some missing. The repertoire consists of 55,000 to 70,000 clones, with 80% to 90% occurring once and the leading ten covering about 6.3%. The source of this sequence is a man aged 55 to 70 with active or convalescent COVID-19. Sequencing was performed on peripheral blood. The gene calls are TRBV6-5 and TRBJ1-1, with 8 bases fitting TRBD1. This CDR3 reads CASSRTGSTEAFF. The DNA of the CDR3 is TGTGCCAGCAGCCGGACAGGGAGCACTGAAGCTTTCTTT.